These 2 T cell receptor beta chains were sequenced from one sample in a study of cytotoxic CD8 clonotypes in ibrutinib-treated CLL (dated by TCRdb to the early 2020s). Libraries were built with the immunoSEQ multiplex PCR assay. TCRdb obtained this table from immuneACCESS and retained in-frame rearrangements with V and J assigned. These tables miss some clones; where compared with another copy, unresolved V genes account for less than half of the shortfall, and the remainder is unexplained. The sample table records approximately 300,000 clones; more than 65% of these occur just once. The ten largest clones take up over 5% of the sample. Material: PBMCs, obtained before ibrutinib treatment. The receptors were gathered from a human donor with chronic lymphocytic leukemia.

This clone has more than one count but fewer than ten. The CDR3 reads CASSPRLGLDGYTF. The DNA for the CDR3 is TGTGCCAGCAGCCCGAGGTTGGGACTGGATGGCTACACCTTC. The V and J genes are TRBV7-2 and TRBJ1-2; D is perhaps TRBD1 (5 bases). The CDR3 has 14 amino acids. Trimming stripped 5 bases from V and 6 bases from J, with 16 bases between. The V gene's germline CDR1 is SGHTA and CDR2 FQGNSA.

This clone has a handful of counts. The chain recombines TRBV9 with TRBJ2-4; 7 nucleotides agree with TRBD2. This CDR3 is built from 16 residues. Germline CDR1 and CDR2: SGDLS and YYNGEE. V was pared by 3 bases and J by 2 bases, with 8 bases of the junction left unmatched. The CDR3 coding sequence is TGTGCCAGCAGCGGGACCAGCGGGATATCCAAAAACATTCAGTACTTC. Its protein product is CASSGTSGISKNIQYF.